These 12 T cell receptor beta chains were sequenced from one sample in a study of blood T cell repertoires in COVID-19. Sequencing used immunoSEQ multiplex PCR; TCRdb keeps in-frame clones, though not all of them. The data show some 31,000 clones, about 90% seen once. The sequenced sample consisted of peripheral blood. Receptors were obtained from a human donor with active COVID-19. The donor label of this sample is uncertain.

The chain combines TRBV27 with TRBJ1-2; no reliable D call. CDR3 length equals 17 residues. In germline, CDR1 is MNHEY, CDR2 SMNVEV (reference sequence). V was pared by 7 bases and J by 0 bases, with 21 bases between. CDR3 DNA sequence: TGTGCCAGCACCAAGAGAGCCTCCTCGGGGACTAACTATGGCTACACCTTC. It translates to CASTKRASSGTNYGYTF.

V and J are TRBV7-8 and TRBJ2-7; possible D gene TRBD2, 6 bases. CDR1 is SGHVS, CDR2 FQNEAQ, per germline. This CDR3 has 13 amino acids. V was trimmed by 1 base and J by 6 bases, leaving 10 bases between them. The CDR3 is CASSLGLVGEQYF. CDR3 sequence (DNA): TGTGCCAGCAGCTTAGGACTAGTAGGCGAGCAGTACTTC.

The J gene is TRBJ2-1, the V gene TRBV5-1; TRBD1 is a possible D gene (5 bases). V lost 5 bases and J 7 bases, leaving 19 bases between the germline ends. There are 15 residues in the CDR3. Germline V lookup: CDR1 SGHRS, CDR2 YFSETQ. The DNA of the CDR3 is TGCGCCAGCAGGATAGACAGTCCCGGCTGGAATGAGCAGTTCTTC. Translation: CASRIDSPGWNEQFF.

The V call is TRBV7-2, the J call TRBJ2-7, with TRBD2 matching over 7 bases. This CDR3 has 16 amino acids. Germline V gene lookup returns CDR1 SGHTA and CDR2 FQGNSA. With 0 bases clipped from V and 3 bases from J, the junction kept 8 bases outside the gene matches. The CDR3, as DNA: TGTGCCAGCAGCTTAGCGGGGGGAGCGGGGCACTACGAGCAGTACTTC. Its translation is CASSLAGGAGHYEQYF.

The gene calls are TRBV27 and TRBJ2-1, with a tentative D call TRBD1 (6 bases). The germline V gene has CDR1 MNHEY and CDR2 SMNVEV (reference sequence). CDR3 length: 13 amino acids. Between the trimmed V and J ends, which lost 3 bases and 7 bases, there was a span of 10 bases. The CDR3 DNA reads TGTGCCAGCAGTTTGGGCAGGGGTAATGAGCAGTTCTTC. Protein: CASSLGRGNEQFF.

Points on this clone: Its ends do not fully match the called genes, so a read error is possible. This chain uses TRBV4-3 with TRBJ1-2, with 10 bases matching TRBD1. The CDR3 length is 16 residues. Per the germline V gene, CDR1 is LGHNA and CDR2 is YSLEER. The CDR3 coding sequence is TGCGCCAGCAGTCAAGAAACCGGGACAGGGGTCCCTGGCTACACCTTC. Encoded protein: CASSQETGTGVPGYTF.

The table lists this clone with a few counts. The V gene is TRBV11-2, the J gene TRBJ1-3, with TRBD1 as a possible D gene (5 bases). This CDR3 region has 17 residues. Germline lookup yields CDR1 SGHAT and CDR2 FQNNGV. V was shortened by 4 bases and J by 0 bases, with 16 bases between the two germline ends. This chain's CDR3 is CASSSLRGGFSGNTIYF. The CDR3 nucleotides read TGTGCCAGCAGCTCCTTAAGGGGAGGCTTCTCTGGAAACACCATATATTTT.

J is TRBJ2-1 and V is TRBV24-1; a weak D match, TRBD2 (6 bases). From germline, CDR1 is KGHDR and CDR2 SFDVKD. The CDR3 extends over 13 amino acids. V lost 9 bases, J lost 7 bases, and 15 bases lay in between. The CDR3 here is CATGSGVLNEQFF. The DNA for the CDR3 is TGTGCCACCGGGTCGGGAGTTCTTAATGAGCAGTTCTTC.

This clone was counted a single time. The chain couples TRBV7-8 to TRBJ1-3; D uncertain. Trimming took 5 bases from V and 0 from J, leaving 11 bases between them. Per the germline V gene, CDR1 is SGHVS and CDR2 is FQNEAQ. There are 15 residues in the CDR3. CDR3 sequence reads: CASSINGLSGNTIYF. The CDR3 DNA reads as TGTGCCAGCAGCATCAACGGACTCTCTGGAAACACCATATATTTT. The variable domain in full, completed from reference TRBV7-8 and TRBJ1-3, reads GAGVSQSPRYKVAKRGQDVALRCDPISGHVSLFWYQQALGQGPEFLTYFQNEAQLDKSGLPSDRFFAERPEGSVSTLKIQRTQQEDSAVYLCASSINGLSGNTIYFGEGSWLTVV.

The chain links TRBV7-9 to TRBJ2-7; 9 nucleotides align to TRBD1. The CDR3 spans 14 residues. The V segment lost 4 bases and the J segment 5 bases; nucleotides outside the gene matches: 6. Germline CDR1 is SEHNR and CDR2 is FQNEAQ (reference sequence). In nucleotides, the CDR3 is TGTGCCAGCAGCTCTTCTGGGGACAGGGACGAGCAGTACTTC. Translated: CASSSSGDRDEQYF.

J is TRBJ2-5 and V is TRBV7-9, with 7 bases matching TRBD2. This CDR3 is 17 amino acids long. Germline loops: CDR1 SEHNR, CDR2 FQNEAQ (reference sequence). After removal of 5 bases from V and 0 bases from J, the junction contained 12 bases not matched to a gene. DNA of the CDR3: TGTGCCAGCAGCACGGCTAGGCTAGCGGCGTACCAAGAGACCCAGTACTTC. It codes for CASSTARLAAYQETQYF.

The chain couples TRBV6-2 or TRBV6-3 to TRBJ1-3, with 7 bases fitting TRBD1. The CDR3 sequence is 15 residues long. The germline gives CDR1 MNHEY, CDR2 SVGEGT. V gave up 6 bases and J gave up 5 bases; unmatched junction bases: 10. The CDR3 bases are TGTGCCAGCAGCCCGCCTCGACAGGGTCGAAACACCATATATTTT. Translation gives CASSPPRQGRNTIYF.